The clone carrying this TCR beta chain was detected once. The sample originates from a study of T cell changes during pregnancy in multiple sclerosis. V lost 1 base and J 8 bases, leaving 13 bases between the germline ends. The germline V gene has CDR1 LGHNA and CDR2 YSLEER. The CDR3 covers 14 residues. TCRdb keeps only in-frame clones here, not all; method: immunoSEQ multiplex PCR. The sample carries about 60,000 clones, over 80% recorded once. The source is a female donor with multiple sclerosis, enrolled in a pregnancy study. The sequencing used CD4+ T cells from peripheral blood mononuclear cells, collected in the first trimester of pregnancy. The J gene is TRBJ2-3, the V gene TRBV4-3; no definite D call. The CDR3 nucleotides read TGCGCCAGCAGCCAAGTCGGCCGAGGCGGTACGCAGTATTTT. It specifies CASSQVGRGGTQYF.